This is a list of T cell receptor beta chains from one sample in a study of CD8 T cells in ankylosing spondylitis. TCRdb re-derived calls from the 5' RACE reads in MiXCR, one entry per CDR3 protein. The table shows fewer than 550,000 distinct CDR3 sequences, with about 5.7% occurring only once. The sequencing input was blood, either unsorted or a sorted T cell fraction (not recorded which). The receptors were sampled from a male donor with ankylosing spondylitis. The CDR3 runs from the conserved cysteine through the conserved F or W. D genes are given only for firm matches. Clone size is shown for a subset of rows, as once, few, many or a class of expanded clone.

many | TRBJ1-1 | TRBV20-1 | . | CSPGPGLGEAFF | TGCAGTCCCGGCCCGGGACTGGGTGAAGCTTTCTTT
many | TRBJ2-1 | TRBV18 | . | CASSPPGEAYNEQFF | TGTGCCAGCTCACCACCGGGGGAAGCCTACAATGAGCAGTTCTTC
many | TRBJ2-1 | TRBV4-3 | TRBD2 | CASSQSSGLGGNEQFF | TGCGCCAGCAGCCAGAGTAGCGGGTTGGGGGGCAATGAGCAGTTCTTC
. | TRBJ2-1 | TRBV20-1 | . | CSARDKEGAAVFSYNEQFF | TGCAGTGCTAGAGATAAGGAGGGGGCTGCGGTATTCTCCTACAATGAGCAGTTCTTC
many | TRBJ1-1 | TRBV24-1 | . | CATSDLLTGYFF | TGTGCCACCAGTGATTTGCTGACAGGTTATTTCTTT
few | TRBJ2-7 | TRBV7-2 | TRBD2 | CASSPLATYEQYF | TGTGCCAGCAGCCCACTAGCGACCTACGAGCAGTACTTC
. | TRBJ2-1 | TRBV6-4 | TRBD2 | CANSDRGGILTSGLLSYNEQIF | TGTGCCAACAGTGACCGTGGAGGGATCCTGACTAGCGGTCTCCTTTCCTACAATGAGCAGATCTTC
many | TRBJ2-4 | TRBV28 | . | CASRTATLQYF | TGTGCCAGCAGGACGGCAACCCTTCAGTACTTC
many | TRBJ1-2 | TRBV10-3 | TRBD1 | CAISESGQLYGYTF | TGTGCCATCAGTGAGTCGGGACAGCTCTATGGCTACACCTTC
many | TRBJ1-1 | TRBV12-3/TRBV12-4 | TRBD1 | CASSKDRANTEAFF | TGTGCCAGCAGTAAGGACAGGGCCAACACTGAAGCTTTCTTT
many | TRBJ1-1 | TRBV11-2 | TRBD1 | CASRLQGAGTEAFF | TGTGCCAGCCGACTACAGGGGGCGGGGACTGAAGCTTTCTTT
many | TRBJ2-2 | TRBV4-3 | . | CASSQLEGYTGELFF | TGCGCCAGCAGCCAACTAGAGGGTTATACCGGGGAGCTGTTTTTT
many | TRBJ1-1 | TRBV10-3 | TRBD1 | CAISQTGGVNTEAFF | TGTGCCATCAGCCAGACAGGGGGTGTGAACACTGAAGCTTTCTTT
many | TRBJ2-7 | TRBV27 | TRBD1 | CASSLDRAGYEQYF | TGTGCCAGCAGTTTAGACAGGGCCGGCTACGAGCAGTACTTC
few | TRBJ2-7 | TRBV5-1 | . | CASSLGPLQPYEQYF | TGCGCCAGCAGCTTGGGACCGCTGCAGCCCTACGAGCAGTACTTC
many | TRBJ1-6 | TRBV6-1 | TRBD1 | CASSPGGLNNSPLHF | TGTGCCAGCAGTCCAGGGGGACTAAATAATTCACCCCTCCACTTT
few | TRBJ2-7 | TRBV4-3 | TRBD2 | CASSQDRGTFSGTRAYEQYF | TGCGCCAGCAGCCAAGATAGGGGCACCTTCTCCGGGACTAGAGCCTACGAGCAGTACTTC
many | TRBJ2-5 | TRBV29-1 | . | CSVRPRTETQYF | TGCAGCGTCCGGCCAAGAACGGAGACCCAGTACTTC
. | TRBJ2-7 | TRBV20-1 | . | CSARNYEQYF | TGCAGTGCTCGGAACTACGAGCAGTACTTC
many | TRBJ1-1 | TRBV12-3/TRBV12-4 | TRBD1 | CASSKGDRGDTEAFF | TGTGCCAGCAGTAAAGGGGACAGGGGGGACACTGAAGCTTTCTTT
many | TRBJ2-1 | TRBV12-3/TRBV12-4 | . | CASRTWASLNNEQFF | TGTGCCAGCAGGACTTGGGCCTCCCTCAACAATGAGCAGTTCTTC
many | TRBJ2-7 | TRBV6-2/TRBV6-3 | . | CASSRPTVEQYF | TGTGCCAGCAGCCGGCCTACAGTCGAGCAGTACTTC
many | TRBJ2-7 | TRBV2 | . | CASSEGRTFSYEQYF | TGTGCCAGCAGTGAGGGCAGGACGTTCTCCTACGAGCAGTACTTC
many | TRBJ2-5 | TRBV4-3 | . | CASSQSPDRVETQYF | TGCGCCAGCAGCCAATCCCCAGACAGAGTGGAGACCCAGTACTTC
many | TRBJ2-7 | TRBV28 | TRBD1 | CATNRDSSYEQYF | TGTGCCACCAACCGGGACAGCTCCTACGAGCAGTACTTC
many | TRBJ2-7 | TRBV12-3/TRBV12-4 | TRBD1 | CASSLDTGERYEQYF | TGTGCCAGCAGTTTAGACACAGGGGAGCGCTACGAGCAGTACTTC
many | TRBJ2-4 | TRBV5-6 | . | CASSHRWDLQNIQYF | TGTGCCAGCAGCCACCGGTGGGACTTACAAAACATTCAGTACTTC
. | TRBJ2-1 | TRBV5-4 | TRBD2 | CASSSRLAGSYYNEQFF | TGTGCCAGCAGCTCTCGACTAGCGGGGAGTTATTACAATGAGCAGTTCTTC
many | TRBJ1-1 | TRBV6-6 | . | CASSFTGPEAFF | TGTGCCAGCAGTTTTACGGGACCTGAAGCTTTCTTT
few | TRBJ2-2 | TRBV7-2 | TRBD1 | CASILPGQGATGELFF | TGTGCCAGCATCCTCCCGGGACAGGGGGCAACCGGGGAGCTGTTTTTT
many | TRBJ2-7 | TRBV29-1 | TRBD2 | CSVEAPPEGLAGESYEQYF | TGCAGCGTTGAAGCTCCTCCGGAGGGACTAGCGGGAGAGTCCTACGAGCAGTACTTC
many | TRBJ2-3 | TRBV20-1 | . | CSARRSGGIGTDTQYF | TGCAGTGCTAGAAGATCCGGGGGTATTGGCACAGATACGCAGTATTTT
. | TRBJ2-7 | TRBV6-5 | . | CASSYDSASEADEQYF | TGTGCCAGCAGTTACGATAGCGCTAGCGAAGCCGACGAGCAGTACTTC
many | TRBJ2-1 | TRBV5-1 | TRBD2 | CASSRGLVSSYNEQFF | TGCGCCAGCAGCCGGGGACTAGTTAGTTCCTACAATGAGCAGTTCTTC
many | TRBJ2-3 | TRBV5-1 | . | CASSSEGTNTQYF | TGCGCCAGCAGTTCCGAGGGGACGAATACGCAGTATTTT
many | TRBJ2-1 | TRBV6-1 | TRBD2 | CASRTLAGGPFNEQFF | TGTGCCAGCAGGACACTAGCGGGGGGCCCGTTCAATGAGCAGTTCTTC
many | TRBJ2-6 | TRBV4-2 | TRBD1 | CASSRRQGSGANVLTF | TGTGCCAGCAGCCGACGACAGGGCTCGGGGGCCAACGTCCTGACTTTC
. | TRBJ2-3 | TRBV6-1 | . | CASSQTGSSDTQYF | TGTGCCAGCAGCCAAACAGGGAGTTCAGATACGCAGTATTTT
many | TRBJ2-7 | TRBV28 | . | CASSLGWQGSYEQYF | TGTGCCAGCAGCCTAGGGTGGCAGGGCAGCTACGAGCAGTACTTC
many | TRBJ1-2 | TRBV5-1 | TRBD1 | CASSLDRGRAGYTF | TGCGCCAGCAGCTTGGACAGGGGGAGGGCTGGCTACACCTTC
many | TRBJ2-7 | TRBV10-3 | . | CAISRAAGVAYEQYF | TGTGCCATCAGTCGGGCAGCTGGGGTTGCCTACGAGCAGTACTTC
many | TRBJ2-7 | TRBV29-1 | TRBD1 | CSVRGTGGIGSYEQYF | TGCAGCGTTCGTGGGACAGGGGGCATCGGATCCTACGAGCAGTACTTC
. | TRBJ1-5 | TRBV7-9 | . | CASSLRGGCNQPQHF | TGTGCCAGCAGCTTACGAGGGGGATGCAATCAGCCCCAGCATTTT
. | TRBJ2-7 | TRBV20-1 | . | CSARGDPYEQYF | TGCAGTGCTAGAGGGGACCCATACGAGCAGTACTTC
many | TRBJ1-1 | TRBV4-3 | . | CASSPLQQNTEAFF | TGCGCCAGCAGCCCTCTACAGCAGAACACTGAAGCTTTCTTT
many | TRBJ1-2 | TRBV18 | . | CASSPPPWENYGYTF | TGTGCCAGCTCACCACCGCCCTGGGAGAACTATGGCTACACCTTC
. | TRBJ2-5 | TRBV7-9 | . | CASSLTEGYQETQYF | TGTGCCAGCAGCTTAACGGAGGGGTACCAAGAGACCCAGTACTTC
many | TRBJ1-2 | TRBV20-1 | . | CSARWTAPNYGYTF | TGCAGTGCTAGGTGGACTGCTCCTAACTATGGCTACACCTTT
. | TRBJ2-7 | TRBV18 | TRBD1 | CASSPKQGDRHEQYF | TGTGCCAGCTCACCAAAACAGGGGGACCGCCACGAGCAGTACTTC
. | TRBJ2-2 | TRBV2 | . | CASVWGGSGTGELFF | TGTGCCAGCGTATGGGGTGGCAGCGGCACCGGGGAGCTGTTTTTT
few | TRBJ2-7 | TRBV9 | TRBD2 | CASSGAASGSSYEQYF | TGTGCCAGCAGCGGAGCCGCGAGCGGGAGCTCCTACGAGCAGTACTTC
few | TRBJ1-5 | TRBV12-3/TRBV12-4 | . | CASTKTGSSNQPQHF | TGTGCCAGCACAAAGACAGGCAGCAGCAATCAGCCCCAGCATTTT
many | TRBJ1-5 | TRBV12-3/TRBV12-4 | . | CASSFLSDTRWSQHF | TGTGCCAGCAGTTTCCTATCGGACACCCGGTGGTCCCAGCATTTT
few | TRBJ2-7 | TRBV6-5 | TRBD1 | CASSYPNPGGEQYF | TGTGCCAGCAGTTACCCGAACCCAGGGGGCGAGCAGTACTTC
many | TRBJ2-5 | TRBV29-1 | TRBD2 | CSVGTSGVEETQYF | TGCAGCGTTGGCACTAGCGGGGTTGAAGAGACCCAGTACTTC
few | TRBJ2-3 | TRBV20-1 | TRBD2 | CSGVIGEGLADAQYF | TGCAGTGGGGTAATCGGGGAGGGCCTCGCAGATGCGCAGTATTTT
many | TRBJ2-7 | TRBV18 | . | CASSPGTTYEQYF | TGTGCTAGCAGCCCCGGGACGACCTACGAGCAGTACTTC
many | TRBJ1-2 | TRBV20-1 | . | CSPSRSYTF | TGCAGCCCCTCGAGGAGCTACACCTTC
many | TRBJ2-7 | TRBV29-1 | TRBD1 | CSVVDRAPNEQYF | TGCAGCGTTGTTGACAGGGCCCCGAACGAGCAGTACTTC